A single sample gave rise to the 22 T cell receptor beta chains below, sequenced in a study of OX40 agonist ivuxolimab in advanced cancers. Only in-frame clones appear in the TCRdb table, and some are missing; sequencing was by immunoSEQ multiplex PCR. In the table there are over 70,000 clones, roughly 91% of which are singletons. Sequences were derived from CD4+ or CD8+ T cells sorted from blood, sampled in a trial of the OX40 agonist ivuxolimab. The receptor set was obtained from an adult with an advanced solid tumor such as melanoma, head and neck, liver or kidney cancer.

The V gene is TRBV5-5, the J gene TRBJ1-2; D not certain. V was pared by 0 bases and J by 8 bases, with 20 bases between. Germline CDR1 is SGHKS and CDR2 is YYEKEE (reference sequence). The CDR3 contains 16 residues. CDR3: CASSLEPGPGVGGYTF. Here the CDR3 DNA reads TGTGCCAGCAGCTTGGAACCGGGTCCTGGCGTGGGAGGCTACACCTTC. The full variable domain, completed using reference TRBV5-5 and TRBJ1-2, is DAGVTQSPTHLIKTRGQQVTLRCSPISGHKSVSWYQQVLGQGPQFIFQYYEKEERGRGNFPDRFSARQFPNYSSELNVNALLLGDSALYLCASSLEPGPGVGGYTFGSGTRLTVV.

The V call is TRBV6-4, the J call TRBJ2-1; D possibly matches TRBD1 or TRBD2 (5 bases each). With 6 bases removed from V and 2 bases from J, the gap between germline ends came to 14 bases. This CDR3 has 15 residues. In germline, CDR1 is MRHNA, CDR2 SNTAGT. CDR3 region: CASSLKGETYNEQFF. CDR3 nucleotide sequence: TGTGCCAGCAGCCTAAAAGGGGAGACCTACAATGAGCAGTTCTTC.

The chain links TRBV9 to TRBJ2-7, with 9 positions matching TRBD1. J lost 2 bases, V lost 4 bases, and 7 bases had no gene match. Germline V lookup: CDR1 SGDLS, CDR2 YYNGEE. This CDR3 has 15 residues. As DNA, the CDR3 is TGTGCCAGCAGCTTGACCGGGACAGGGACCTACGAGCAGTACTTC. Protein sequence: CASSLTGTGTYEQYF.

The V gene is TRBV27, the J gene TRBJ2-2, with D unclear. Trimming left V 6 bases short and J 2 bases short, with 4 bases between. CDR3 length: 12 residues. The germline CDR1 and CDR2 sequences are MNHEY and SMNVEV (reference sequence). CDR3 in DNA: TGTGCCAGCAGGCCTAACACCGGGGAGCTGTTTTTT. It codes for CASRPNTGELFF.

The chain joins TRBV6-5 to TRBJ2-1; D might be TRBD2 (6 bases). Trimming pared 0 bases from V and 6 bases from J, leaving 15 bases between. The CDR3 is 16 amino acids. The germline V gene encodes CDR1 MNHEY and CDR2 SVGAGI. CDR3 sequence reads: CASSYSTGSEANEQFF. In DNA form, the CDR3 reads TGTGCCAGCAGTTACTCCACCGGGAGCGAGGCCAATGAGCAGTTCTTC.

The J gene is TRBJ1-2, the V gene TRBV6-5; tentative D call: TRBD1 (5 bases). Germline V gene lookup returns CDR1 MNHEY and CDR2 SVGAGI. Trimming left V 2 bases short and J 4 bases short, with 17 bases between. The CDR3 runs to 16 residues. CDR3 in DNA: TGTGCCAGCAGTTACCCGATGGGGCGGGGCGGCTATGGCTACACCTTC. It codes for CASSYPMGRGGYGYTF.

This chain links TRBV4-3 with TRBJ2-5, with D possibly being TRBD2 (6 bases). CDR3 length: 14 amino acids. The V gene lost 4 bases and the J gene lost 0 bases, with 9 bases spanning the gap. CDR1 and CDR2 (germline): LGHNA, YSLEER. CDR3 in DNA: TGCGCCAGCAGCCGACGGACTAACCAAGAGACCCAGTACTTC. As protein: CASSRRTNQETQYF.

The chain uses TRBV27 and TRBJ1-1; TRBD1 might be the D (6 bases). Deletions cut 10 bases from V and 3 bases from J, with 15 bases between. CDR1 is MNHEY, CDR2 SMNVEV, per germline (reference sequence). The CDR3 contains 13 residues. CDR3 DNA: TGTGCCACACAACAGGGATCGCACACTGAAGCTTTCTTT. Its protein is CATQQGSHTEAFF.

V is TRBV6-5 and J is TRBJ1-1; maybe TRBD1 (5 bases). The germline gives CDR1 MNHEY, CDR2 SVGAGI. CDR3 length equals 15 residues. V shed 0 bases and J shed 1 base, with 9 bases lying between them. The CDR3 loop is CASSYSKRGNTEAFF. Written as DNA, the CDR3 is TGTGCCAGCAGTTACTCGAAAAGGGGGAACACTGAAGCTTTCTTT.

The chain recombines TRBV21-1 with TRBJ2-5; the table calls TRBD2, which could not be checked here. TRBV21-1 is noted as a pseudogene. CDR3 size: 15 residues. The CDR3 spells CASSKDSRDRETQYF. The DNA of the CDR3 is TGTGCCAGCAGCAAAGACTCGCGGGATCGAGAGACCCAGTACTTC.

The chain links TRBV19 to TRBJ1-5, with TRBD1 matching 7 bases. The ends lost 1 base at V and 0 bases at J; junction bases unmatched: 9. The CDR3 length is 18 residues. Germline CDR1 LNHDA, CDR2 SQIVND (reference sequence). CDR3 protein: CASSIVSGQFNSNQPQHF. The CDR3, as DNA: TGTGCCAGTAGTATAGTTTCGGGACAGTTCAATAGCAATCAGCCCCAGCATTTT.

V and J are TRBV11-2 and TRBJ2-6, with D possibly being TRBD2 (5 bases). CDR1 and CDR2 (germline): SGHAT, FQNNGV. CDR3 length equals 14 residues. Written as DNA, the CDR3 is TGTGCTATTAGACGGGGTTCTGGGGCCAACGTCCTGACTTTC. Amino acid sequence: CAIRRGSGANVLTF. Combining the CDR3 with reference TRBV11-2 and TRBJ2-6 gives the whole variable domain EAGVAQSPRYKIIEKRQSVAFWCNPISGHATLYWYQQILGQGPKLLIQFQNNGVVDDSQLPKDRFSAERLKGVDSTLKIQPAKLEDSAVYLCAIRRGSGANVLTFGAGSRLTVL.

The V call is TRBV7-9, the J call TRBJ2-3, with TRBD2 identical over 7 bases. Germline lookup yields CDR1 SEHNR and CDR2 FQNEAQ (reference sequence). This CDR3 has 15 residues. The V segment lost 8 bases and the J segment 4 bases; nucleotides outside the gene matches: 12. The CDR3 protein is CASGYASAGADTQYF. The CDR3 nucleotides read TGTGCCAGCGGCTACGCTAGCGCGGGGGCAGATACGCAGTATTTT.

CDR3 loop: CASSPGTDYEQYF. As DNA, the CDR3 is TGTGCCAGCAGCCCGGGGACAGACTACGAGCAGTACTTC. The rearrangement uses TRBV11-3 and TRBJ2-7; 7 bases are shared with TRBD1. The junction had 4 bases not matched to a gene; V was cut back by 5 bases and J by 3 bases. Per germline, CDR1 SGHNT and CDR2 YENEEA. The CDR3 length is 13 residues.

V usage is TRBV30 and J usage is TRBJ1-4, with D uncertain. CDR1 and CDR2 from the germline V gene are GTSNPN and SVGIG (reference sequence). This CDR3 spans 10 amino acids. The V end was cut by 5 bases, the J end by 8 bases, with 6 bases between. The CDR3 spells CAWGGEKLFF. In nucleotides, the CDR3 is TGTGCCTGGGGAGGAGAAAAACTGTTTTTT.

The V and J genes are TRBV23-1 and TRBJ2-7, with TRBD1 identical over 7 bases. TRBV23-1 is an ORF, and what it does is uncertain. The length of the CDR3 is 18 residues. V trimming: 2 bases; J trimming: 4 bases; junction bases outside the gene matches: 17. The CDR3 here is CASSQIAHRQGFRYEQYF. The CDR3 DNA follows: TGCGCCAGCAGTCAAATCGCGCACCGACAGGGCTTCCGGTACGAGCAGTACTTC.

The J gene is TRBJ1-4, the V gene TRBV5-6; D not certain. V was clipped by 0 bases and J by 3 bases, with 6 bases between them. Germline V gives CDR1 SGHDT, CDR2 YYEEEE. The CDR3 is made up of 14 amino acids. CDR3 region: CASSLGVANEKLFF. The CDR3 nucleotides are TGTGCCAGCAGCTTGGGGGTGGCTAATGAAAAACTGTTTTTT.

This sequence joins TRBV18 and TRBJ2-7; D gene uncertain. Trimming removed 3 bases at V and 4 bases at J, with 19 bases between. Germline CDR1 is KGHSH and CDR2 is LQKENI. The CDR3 sequence is 16 residues long. CDR3 nucleotides: TGTGCCAGCTCACCGGTTAGCCTGGGCAGGCATTACGAGCAGTACTTC. Its protein product is CASSPVSLGRHYEQYF.

This chain uses TRBV7-6 with TRBJ2-1; D might be TRBD1 or TRBD2, each matching 5 bases. There are 15 residues in the CDR3. The germline V and J ends were trimmed by 5 bases and 4 bases, with 15 bases remaining between them. In germline, CDR1 is SGHVS, CDR2 FNYEAQ. CDR3 nucleotide sequence: TGTGCCAGCAGCCCAGACTATGGGGCTTACAATGAGCAGTTCTTC. It yields the protein CASSPDYGAYNEQFF.

This chain's CDR3 is CASSLAWSGQEISYEQYF. The CDR3, as DNA: TGTGCCAGCAGCTTAGCATGGTCGGGACAGGAGATTTCCTACGAGCAGTACTTC. V and J are TRBV7-2 and TRBJ2-7; 8 bases map to TRBD1. The CDR3 loop spans 18 amino acids. The junction had 11 bases not matched to a gene; V was cut back by 0 bases and J by 1 base. In germline, CDR1 is SGHTA, CDR2 FQGNSA. Drawing the rest from reference TRBV7-2 and TRBJ2-7, the complete variable domain is GAGVSQSPSNKVTEKGKDVELRCDPISGHTALYWYRQSLGQGLEFLIYFQGNSAPDKSGLPSDRFSAERTGGSVSTLTIQRTQQEDSAVYLCASSLAWSGQEISYEQYFGPGTRLTVT.

This clone was detected a few times. The chain has TRBV9 and TRBJ1-6; 8 positions agree with TRBD1. This CDR3 is 15 amino acids long. J gave up 7 bases and V 4 bases, and 7 bases lay outside the gene matches. Germline CDR1 and CDR2: SGDLS and YYNGEE. The CDR3 here is CASSSGQGDNSPLHF. The CDR3, as DNA: TGTGCCAGCAGCTCCGGACAGGGAGACAATTCACCCCTCCACTTT. Based on the CDR3 plus reference TRBV9 and TRBJ1-6, the full variable domain is DSGVTQTPKHLITATGQRVTLRCSPRSGDLSVYWYQQSLDQGLQFLIQYYNGEERAKGNILERFSAQQFPDLHSELNLSSLELGDSALYFCASSSGQGDNSPLHFGNGTRLTVT.

This rearrangement joins TRBV11-2 to TRBJ2-3; possibly TRBD2 for D (6 bases). Germline loops: CDR1 SGHAT, CDR2 FQNNGV. The ends were cut back, 0 bases at V and 5 bases at J, with 18 bases in the middle. The CDR3 consists of 17 residues. CDR3 region: CASSLDRLVGGGDTQYF. The CDR3 bases are TGTGCCAGCAGCTTAGATAGACTAGTTGGCGGAGGAGATACGCAGTATTTT.